This TCR beta chain emerged from a study of T-cell reconstitution after alpha-beta-depleted transplantation in children. This CDR3 contains 15 residues. V lost 4 bases and J 0 bases, leaving 10 bases between the germline ends. Germline V CDR1 and CDR2: KGHDR, SFDVKD. This clonotype was recorded a few times. Unique molecular identifiers were incorporated when the TCRbeta library was constructed. A single record per CDR3 protein comes from TCRdb applying MiXCR to the PCR reads. Among hundreds of thousands of distinct CDR3 sequences listed, approximately 12% were seen once. This chain connects TRBV24-1 to TRBJ2-3, with no clear D. Sequencing used PBMCs from the stem cell graft donor, obtained from the stem cell graft. The TCR was taken from a human donor who donated a stem cell graft to a child with combined immunodeficiency. This chain's CDR3 is CATSDFGQSTDTQYF. CDR3 nucleotide sequence: TGTGCCACCAGTGACTTCGGCCAGAGCACAGATACGCAGTATTTT.